These 24 T cell receptor beta chains came from one sample sequenced in a study of blood T cell repertoires in COVID-19. Method: immunoSEQ multiplex PCR; TCRdb's copy keeps in-frame clones and lacks some. The sample yields some 150,000 clones, 87% seen once. Sequences were obtained from peripheral blood. The source is a woman in her fifties or sixties who had recovered from COVID-19.

The J gene is TRBJ1-6, the V gene TRBV14; D uncertain. V was pared by 2 bases and J by 6 bases, with 8 bases between. Germline V CDR1 and CDR2: SGHDN, FVKESK. The CDR3 runs 14 residues. CDR3 DNA sequence: TGTGCCAGCAGCCAATCTTTCGGTAATTCACCCCTCCACTTT. It codes for CASSQSFGNSPLHF.

In DNA, the CDR3 is TGTGCCATCAGTGGGCAGGGGCCCTACAATGAGCAGTTCTTC. Residues: CAISGQGPYNEQFF. The V call is TRBV10-3, the J call TRBJ2-1; the D gene is possibly TRBD1 (6 bases). From germline, CDR1 is ENHRY and CDR2 SYGVKD. V lost 4 bases and J 2 bases, leaving 9 bases between the germline ends. This CDR3 region has 14 residues.

The chain has TRBV7-9 and TRBJ2-3; the D gene is possibly TRBD2 (6 bases). This CDR3 spans 15 amino acids. V was shortened by 1 base and J by 1 base, with 9 bases between the two germline ends. Per germline, CDR1 SEHNR and CDR2 FQNEAQ (reference sequence). The CDR3 reads CASSLGGVGTDTQYF. CDR3 bases: TGTGCCAGCAGCTTAGGCGGGGTAGGCACAGATACGCAGTATTTT.

The CDR3 DNA is TGTGCCAGCAGCTTACCAATATGGGACAGGGCCGAGCAGTACTTC. Encoded protein: CASSLPIWDRAEQYF. V usage is TRBV7-9 and J usage is TRBJ2-7, with TRBD1 matching 9 bases. V lost 2 bases, J lost 6 bases, and 8 bases stayed unmatched. Per germline, CDR1 SEHNR and CDR2 FQNEAQ (reference sequence). This CDR3 is built from 15 residues.

This chain connects TRBV27 to TRBJ1-5; 7 positions agree with TRBD1. Germline values: CDR1 MNHEY, CDR2 SMNVEV (reference sequence). The V and J ends lost 4 bases and 4 bases, in that order; junction bases with no gene match: 1. The CDR3 has 13 residues. This CDR3 is CASSSDRNQPQHF. The CDR3 DNA reads TGTGCCAGCAGTTCGGACAGGAATCAGCCCCAGCATTTT.

Comments on this clone: A read error may produce the germline difference seen at one junction end. The chain joins TRBV5-4 to TRBJ2-1; 8 bases map to TRBD2. The germline V gene has CDR1 SGHNT and CDR2 YYREEE (reference sequence). This CDR3 contains 16 residues. This CDR3 reads CASSLAAGGTYNEQFF. The CDR3 DNA is TGTGCCAGCAGTTTGGCGGCGGGGGGTACATACAACGAGCAGTTCTTC.

V usage is TRBV3-1 (or the pseudogene TRBV3-2) and J usage is TRBJ2-1; TRBD2 agrees at 9 bases. The CDR3 totals 16 residues. The germline V gene has CDR1 LGHDT and CDR2 YNNKEL (reference sequence). With 3 bases clipped from V and 4 bases from J, the junction kept 7 bases outside the gene matches. Here the CDR3 reads CASSHNSGGKYNEQFF. CDR3 nucleotide sequence: TGTGCCAGCAGCCACAATAGCGGGGGAAAATACAATGAGCAGTTCTTC.

The chain couples TRBV20-1 to TRBJ1-2; 7 nucleotides align to TRBD1. This CDR3 comprises 13 residues. Germline V gene data show CDR1 as DFQATT and CDR2 as SNEGSKA (reference sequence). Trimming removed 3 bases from V and 3 bases from J; junction bases left unmatched: 4. The CDR3 sequence is CSASLGGDYGYTF. The CDR3 DNA is TGCAGTGCTAGTTTAGGGGGCGACTATGGCTACACCTTC.

The rearrangement joins TRBV19 to TRBJ2-3; D uncertain. V gave up 3 bases and J gave up 4 bases, with 11 bases separating them. Germline values: CDR1 LNHDA, CDR2 SQIVND (reference sequence). This CDR3 has 14 residues. CDR3 in DNA: TGTGCCAGTAGTATGACGGGTGGCGCAGATACGCAGTATTTT. Its protein is CASSMTGGADTQYF.

The J gene is TRBJ1-4, the V gene TRBV18, with D perhaps matching TRBD1 (6 bases). CDR1 and CDR2 from the germline V gene are KGHSH and LQKENI. The CDR3 consists of 15 residues. V was clipped by 4 bases and J by 7 bases, with 16 bases between them. The CDR3 here is CASSLNSQGPEKLFF. In nucleotides, the CDR3 is TGTGCCAGCTCACTAAACTCACAGGGACCTGAAAAACTGTTTTTT.

The V call is TRBV2, the J call TRBJ1-4; 7 bases are shared with TRBD1. CDR1 and CDR2 from the germline V gene are SNHLY and FYNNEI. The CDR3 consists of 13 residues. The V segment lost 11 bases and the J segment 8 bases; nucleotides outside the gene matches: 11. CDR3 bases: TGTGCCGCTTCGGGACAGTATGGCGAAAAACTGTTTTTT. Encoded protein: CAASGQYGEKLFF.

The chain combines TRBV28 with TRBJ1-2; the D gene is possibly TRBD1 (5 bases). CDR1 is MDHEN and CDR2 is SYDVKM in the germline V gene. This CDR3 spans 14 amino acids. V was shortened by 2 bases and J by 1 base, with 8 bases between the two germline ends. Here the CDR3 reads CASSLIGVNYGYTF. The CDR3 DNA follows: TGTGCCAGCAGTTTAATAGGGGTTAACTATGGCTACACCTTC.

With respect to this clone: The same CDR3 is also encoded by other DNA sequences in this sample. This rearrangement joins TRBV7-9 to TRBJ2-7, with 8 bases matching TRBD1. The ends lost 5 bases at V and 5 bases at J; junction bases unmatched: 2. Germline lookup yields CDR1 SEHNR and CDR2 FQNEAQ (reference sequence). There are 12 residues in the CDR3. The CDR3 nucleotides are TGTGCCAGCAGCCTGACAGGGGACGAGCAGTACTTC. Protein sequence: CASSLTGDEQYF.

The rearrangement joins TRBV24-1 to TRBJ2-1, with D possibly being TRBD1 (6 bases). Germline assignment: CDR1 KGHDR and CDR2 SFDVKD. The CDR3 extends over 13 amino acids. Deletions cut 9 bases from V and 8 bases from J, with 16 bases between. The CDR3 DNA sequence: TGTGCCACCGAAGGCTTAGACAGGCATGAGCAGTTCTTC. This sequence encodes CATEGLDRHEQFF.

CDR3 region: CASSPQHRVPGVQGFF. In nucleotides, the CDR3 is TGTGCCAGCAGTCCACAGCACCGGGTCCCAGGCGTCCAGGGGTTCTTC. The rearrangement joins TRBV28 to TRBJ2-1; D may be TRBD1 (5 bases). This CDR3 contains 16 residues. The V and J ends lost 5 bases and 15 bases respectively, with 29 bases between them. CDR1 is MDHEN and CDR2 is SYDVKM in the germline V gene. Based on the CDR3 plus reference TRBV28 and TRBJ2-1, the full variable domain is DVKVTQSSRYLVKRTGEKVFLECVQDMDHENMFWYRQDPGLGLRLIYFSYDVKMKEKGDIPEGYSVSREKKERFSLILESASTNQTSMYLCASSPQHRVPGVQGFFGPGTRLTVL.

The table lists this clone with a count of one. This chain uses TRBV28 with TRBJ1-1; 7 bases match TRBD1. The CDR3 covers 17 residues. Germline CDR1 MDHEN, CDR2 SYDVKM. V shed 2 bases and J 5 bases; nucleotides not matched to a gene: 14. CDR3 DNA: TGTGCCAGCAGTTTAGGCGGACAGGAACATTCGGGGACTGAAGCTTTCTTT. Translation: CASSLGGQEHSGTEAFF.

The genes are TRBV7-5 and TRBJ2-1; the table's D gene call, TRBD2, was not cross checked with the DNA. TRBV7-5 is termed a pseudogene. CDR3 length equals 12 residues. CDR3 coding DNA: TGTGTCACCTCCTCGGGGTACAATGAGCAGTTCTTC. It yields the protein CVTSSGYNEQFF.

A single count supports this clone. J is TRBJ2-7 and V is TRBV19; TRBD2 matches at 7 bases. Germline CDR1 reads LNHDA; CDR2 reads SQIVND (reference sequence). V gave up 1 base and J gave up 4 bases; unmatched junction bases: 7. There are 15 residues in the CDR3. The CDR3 region is CASSIGAGTQYEQYF. CDR3 nucleotides: TGTGCCAGTAGTATAGGAGCGGGGACTCAATACGAGCAGTACTTC.

The chain has TRBV10-3 and TRBJ2-7, with 9 nucleotides matching TRBD1. This CDR3 comprises 14 residues. Trimming removed 5 bases from V and 5 bases from J; junction bases left unmatched: 7. CDR1 is ENHRY, CDR2 SYGVKD, per germline. The CDR3 DNA sequence: TGTGCCATCAGTCCCGGGACAGGGATAGACGAGCAGTACTTC. It codes for CAISPGTGIDEQYF.

The chain has TRBV28 and TRBJ2-3; 7 bases map to TRBD1. Germline V gene sequence: CDR1 MDHEN, CDR2 SYDVKM. CDR3 size: 15 residues. The V segment lost 8 bases and the J segment 0 bases; nucleotides outside the gene matches: 8. The CDR3 loop is CASQEGAGSTDTQYF. DNA of the CDR3: TGTGCCAGCCAAGAGGGGGCCGGCAGCACAGATACGCAGTATTTT.

The rearrangement uses TRBV28 and TRBJ2-1; 7 bases are shared with TRBD2. The junction had 13 bases not matched to a gene; V was cut back by 4 bases and J by 7 bases. The V gene's germline CDR1 is MDHEN and CDR2 SYDVKM. CDR3 length: 16 amino acids. CDR3 sequence: CASSSPGEGMRNEQFF. For the CDR3, the DNA is TGTGCCAGCAGTTCGCCGGGGGAGGGAATGAGGAATGAGCAGTTCTTC.

The chain couples TRBV2 to TRBJ1-2; D not resolved. From germline, CDR1 is SNHLY and CDR2 FYNNEI. Trimming took off 4 bases at V and 8 bases at J, with 14 bases between the two ends. The CDR3 has 13 amino acids. CDR3 region: CASSVEGPGGYTF. In nucleotides, the CDR3 is TGTGCCAGCAGTGTGGAGGGTCCGGGAGGCTACACCTTC.

The table lists this clone with a count of one. At one of its ends the junction is not consistent with the germline gene, which may arise from a read error. The chain joins TRBV28 to TRBJ2-7; D is unclear. Germline lookup yields CDR1 MDHEN and CDR2 SYDVKM. This CDR3 contains 12 residues. The CDR3 DNA follows: TGTGCCAGCAGCTACTTCTCCCACGAGCAGTACTTC. Residues: CASSYFSHEQYF.

With respect to this clone: A junction boundary mismatches the germline segment, possibly from a read error. The V call is TRBV11-2, the J call TRBJ1-1, with a weak D call TRBD1 (6 bases). CDR1 is SGHAT and CDR2 is FQNNGV in the germline V gene. The CDR3 runs 14 residues. The DNA for the CDR3 is TGTGCCAGCAGCTTAGCGGGGGGCCTTACCGGGGACGAGTTT. Translating it yields CASSLAGGLTGDEF.